This is a list of T cell receptor beta chains from one sample in a study of lymphopenia after photon versus proton radiotherapy. The table came from immunoSEQ multiplex PCR; TCRdb's copy has only in-frame clones and leaves some out. This table holds about 40,000 clones, 85% to 90% found once. This specimen was peripheral blood, taken from a patient treated with proton-based radiotherapy. Source of these receptors: a woman between 70 and 85 years old with pancreatic cancer. Some clones in this sample may be carry-over from other donors' samples. The CDR3 runs from the conserved cysteine through the conserved F or W. Fields, in order: J gene, D gene, V gene, clone size, CDR3 protein, CDR3 DNA. A D gene is named only where the DNA matches it firmly. The size entry is marked missing in some rows and otherwise reads once, few, many or a size class.

J: TRBJ2-2; D: .; V: TRBV19; size: .; CDR3: CASSISVRANTGELFF; DNA: TGTGCCAGTAGTATAAGTGTCCGTGCGAACACCGGGGAGCTGTTTTTT
J: TRBJ2-2; D: .; V: TRBV30; size: .; CDR3: CAWSDLRKNTGELFF; DNA: TGTGCCTGGAGCGACCTCCGTAAGAACACCGGGGAGCTGTTTTTT
J: TRBJ1-1; D: .; V: TRBV19; size: .; CDR3: CASRGLGNTEAFF; DNA: TGTGCCAGTAGGGGGCTGGGGAACACTGAAGCTTTCTTT
J: TRBJ2-1; D: .; V: TRBV10-2; size: .; CDR3: CASSRDKTYNEQFF; DNA: TGCGCCAGCAGCCGGGACAAGACCTACAATGAGCAGTTCTTC
J: TRBJ2-7; D: .; V: TRBV2; size: .; CDR3: CASSGGYYEQYF; DNA: TGTGCCAGCAGTGGGGGGTACTACGAGCAGTACTTC
J: TRBJ1-1; D: TRBD1; V: TRBV5-5; size: few; CDR3: CASSSSTPWDRINTEAFF; DNA: TGTGCCAGCAGCTCTTCGACACCCTGGGACAGAATAAACACTGAAGCTTTCTTT
J: TRBJ2-7; D: .; V: TRBV6-6; size: .; CDR3: CASSYGFRVPPYEQYF; DNA: TGTGCCAGCAGTTACGGTTTCAGGGTTCCCCCCTACGAGCAGTACTTC
J: TRBJ1-2; D: .; V: TRBV5-4; size: .; CDR3: CASSLAREAGANYGYTF; DNA: TGTGCCAGCAGCTTGGCCAGGGAGGCGGGAGCTAACTATGGCTACACCTTC
J: TRBJ1-6; D: .; V: TRBV5-1; size: .; CDR3: CASSSGSNSYNSPLHF; DNA: TGCGCCAGCAGCTCAGGTTCTAACTCCTATAATTCACCCCTCCACTTT
J: TRBJ1-4; D: TRBD1; V: TRBV7-8; size: .; CDR3: CASSRDRENEKLFF; DNA: TGTGCCAGCAGCCGTGACAGGGAAAATGAAAAACTGTTTTTT
J: TRBJ1-1; D: .; V: TRBV5-1; size: .; CDR3: CASLPGGHVNTEAFF; DNA: TGCGCCAGCTTGCCAGGAGGACACGTGAACACTGAAGCTTTCTTT
J: TRBJ1-1; D: .; V: TRBV4-1; size: .; CDR3: CASSQGAGSGAEAFF; DNA: TGCGCCAGCAGCCAAGGGGCCGGGTCGGGCGCTGAAGCTTTCTTT
J: TRBJ1-5; D: .; V: TRBV28; size: .; CDR3: CASSLIGVRQPQHF; DNA: TGTGCCAGCAGTTTAATAGGTGTAAGACAGCCCCAGCATTTT
J: TRBJ2-1; D: TRBD2; V: TRBV6-6; size: .; CDR3: CASTRAGGANEQFF; DNA: TGTGCCAGCACCCGAGCGGGAGGGGCCAATGAGCAGTTCTTC
J: TRBJ1-5; D: TRBD1; V: TRBV19; size: .; CDR3: CASSGTGGYQPQHF; DNA: TGTGCCAGTTCCGGGACAGGGGGCTACCAGCCCCAGCATTTT
J: TRBJ2-1; D: TRBD2; V: TRBV5-1; size: .; CDR3: CASSPDGTSGGNEQFF; DNA: TGCGCCAGCAGCCCAGACGGGACTAGCGGGGGGAATGAGCAGTTCTTC
J: TRBJ1-3; D: TRBD1; V: TRBV6-6; size: .; CDR3: CASIKRQGDSGNTIYF; DNA: TGTGCCAGCATAAAGAGACAGGGGGACTCTGGAAACACCATATATTTT
J: TRBJ1-1; D: .; V: TRBV6-6; size: .; CDR3: CASSYAPGGNTEAFF; DNA: TGTGCCAGCAGTTACGCTCCCGGTGGGAACACTGAAGCTTTCTTT
J: TRBJ1-3; D: .; V: TRBV2; size: .; CDR3: CASNQGISGNTIYF; DNA: TGTGCCAGCAATCAGGGGATATCTGGAAACACCATATATTTT
J: TRBJ2-5; D: TRBD2; V: TRBV28; size: .; CDR3: CASRRPGLGQETQYF; DNA: TGTGCCAGCAGGCGTCCGGGACTAGGCCAAGAGACCCAGTACTTC
J: TRBJ1-1; D: .; V: TRBV4-2; size: .; CDR3: CASSQGGAGMNTEAFF; DNA: TGTGCCAGCAGCCAGGGGGGGGCAGGAATGAACACTGAAGCTTTCTTT
J: TRBJ2-1; D: .; V: TRBV7-9; size: .; CDR3: CASSLSGYEQFF; DNA: TGTGCCAGCAGCTTATCTGGGTATGAGCAGTTCTTC
J: TRBJ1-2; D: .; V: TRBV5-1; size: few; CDR3: CASSLAVQGTDGYTF; DNA: TGCGCCAGCAGCTTGGCGGTCCAGGGCACGGATGGCTACACCTTC
J: TRBJ1-4; D: .; V: TRBV29-1; size: .; CDR3: CSVDPGNEKLFF; DNA: TGCAGCGTTGACCCCGGGAATGAAAAACTGTTTTTT
J: TRBJ2-5; D: .; V: TRBV7-2; size: .; CDR3: CASSYQSGQETQYF; DNA: TGTGCCAGCAGCTACCAAAGCGGACAAGAGACCCAGTACTTC
J: TRBJ2-7; D: .; V: TRBV28; size: .; CDR3: CASSSRQGYEQYF; DNA: TGTGCCAGCAGTTCAAGGCAGGGCTACGAGCAGTACTTC
J: TRBJ1-1; D: .; V: TRBV18; size: .; CDR3: CASSPLDTLNTEAFF; DNA: TGTGCCAGCTCACCACTGGATACACTTAACACTGAAGCTTTCTTT
J: TRBJ1-3; D: .; V: TRBV4-2; size: .; CDR3: CASSQTWDISGNTIYF; DNA: TGTGCCAGCAGCCAGACGTGGGACATCTCTGGAAACACCATATATTTT
J: TRBJ2-3; D: .; V: TRBV7-2; size: .; CDR3: CASSLVGSTDTQYF; DNA: TGTGCCAGCAGCTTAGTAGGTAGCACAGATACGCAGTATTTT
J: TRBJ2-3; D: .; V: TRBV9; size: .; CDR3: CASRSTEPTDTQYF; DNA: TGTGCCAGCCGGAGTACAGAGCCCACAGATACGCAGTATTTT
J: TRBJ2-7; D: TRBD1; V: TRBV7-6; size: .; CDR3: CASSSLLGGTGPYEQYF; DNA: TGTGCCAGCAGCTCCCTCCTGGGGGGGACAGGGCCCTACGAGCAGTACTTC
J: TRBJ2-7; D: TRBD1; V: TRBV7-2; size: once; CDR3: CASSLSPTGNEQYF; DNA: TGTGCCAGCAGCTTAAGCCCGACAGGGAACGAGCAGTACTTC
J: TRBJ1-5; D: .; V: TRBV5-1; size: .; CDR3: CASSLDSSNQPQHF; DNA: TGCGCCAGCAGCCTCGACAGTAGCAATCAGCCCCAGCATTTT
J: TRBJ2-2; D: .; V: TRBV19; size: .; CDR3: CASSIFSPANTGELFF; DNA: TGTGCCAGTAGTATTTTCAGCCCAGCGAACACCGGGGAGCTGTTTTTT
J: TRBJ2-3; D: TRBD1; V: TRBV10-2; size: .; CDR3: CATKETGGTDTQYF; DNA: TGCGCCACAAAGGAGACAGGGGGCACAGATACGCAGTATTTT
J: TRBJ1-4; D: .; V: TRBV6-6; size: once; CDR3: CASSYGRLGEKLFF; DNA: TGTGCCAGCAGTTACGGGAGGTTAGGTGAAAAACTGTTTTTT
J: TRBJ2-1; D: .; V: TRBV14; size: .; CDR3: CASSQDYADNNEQFF; DNA: TGTGCCAGCAGCCAAGATTACGCGGATAACAATGAGCAGTTCTTC
J: TRBJ2-3; D: .; V: TRBV29-1; size: once; CDR3: CSVEDTGTRTDTQYF; DNA: TGCAGCGTTGAAGATACGGGGACACGCACAGATACGCAGTATTTT
J: TRBJ1-2; D: .; V: TRBV18; size: .; CDR3: CASSPRTDYGYTF; DNA: TGTGCCAGCTCACCACGAACAGACTATGGCTACACCTTC
J: TRBJ2-5; D: .; V: TRBV5-1; size: .; CDR3: CASSLDSVETQYF; DNA: TGCGCCAGCAGCTTGGATTCGGTAGAGACCCAGTACTTC
J: TRBJ2-2; D: TRBD2; V: TRBV19; size: .; CDR3: CASSISSGKTGELFF; DNA: TGTGCCAGTAGTATCTCCAGCGGGAAAACCGGGGAGCTGTTTTTT
J: TRBJ2-1; D: TRBD2; V: TRBV7-2; size: .; CDR3: CASSPLHSSGIYNEQFF; DNA: TGTGCCAGCAGCCCCCTCCACTCTAGCGGGATCTACAATGAGCAGTTCTTC
J: TRBJ2-4; D: .; V: TRBV6-6; size: .; CDR3: CASSSGQDLAKNIQYF; DNA: TGTGCCAGCAGTTCGGGGCAGGATCTAGCCAAAAACATTCAGTACTTC
J: TRBJ1-4; D: .; V: TRBV7-9; size: .; CDR3: CASSSLKQGFNEKLFF; DNA: TGTGCCAGCAGCTCCCTTAAACAGGGCTTTAATGAAAAACTGTTTTTT
J: TRBJ1-4; D: .; V: TRBV5-4; size: .; CDR3: CASSLRDGNEKLFF; DNA: TGTGCCAGCAGCTTACGGGACGGCAATGAAAAACTGTTTTTT